Included here is one TCR beta chain sequence, with context. This sample is part of a study of response to subunit inactivated influenza vaccine. The germline gives CDR1 MNHEY, CDR2 SMNVEV (reference sequence). This CDR3 is built from 13 residues. The V end lost 4 bases, the J end lost 7 bases, and 11 bases lay between the germline ends. TCRdb reprocessed the RT-PCR reads via MiXCR and lists one record per CDR3 protein. In the table there are under 550,000 distinct CDR3 sequences, roughly 7.6% of which are singletons. The chain has TRBV27 and TRBJ2-1; weak D call: TRBD1 (5 bases). The receptor was isolated from a man between 50 and 70 years old who received an inactivated influenza vaccine. This specimen consisted of PBMCs from blood, obtained around 2 years after vaccination. As DNA, the CDR3 is TGTGCCAGCAGTTCTTCAGGGTTTAATGAGCAGTTCTTC. This sequence encodes CASSSSGFNEQFF.